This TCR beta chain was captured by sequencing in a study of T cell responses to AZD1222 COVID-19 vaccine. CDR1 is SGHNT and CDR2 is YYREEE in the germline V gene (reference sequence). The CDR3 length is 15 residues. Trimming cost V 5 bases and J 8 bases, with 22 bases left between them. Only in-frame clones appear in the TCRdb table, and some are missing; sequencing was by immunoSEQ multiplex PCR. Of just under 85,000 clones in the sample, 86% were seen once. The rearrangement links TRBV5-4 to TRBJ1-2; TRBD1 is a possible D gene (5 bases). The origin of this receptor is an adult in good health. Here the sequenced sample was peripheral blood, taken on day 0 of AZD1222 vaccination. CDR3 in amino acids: CASRLKAGQGEGYTF. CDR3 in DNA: TGTGCCAGCAGGTTGAAAGCGGGGCAGGGTGAAGGCTACACCTTC.